What follows are 5 T cell receptor beta chains derived from one specimen sequenced in a study of cytomegalovirus exposure and HLA in healthy donors. 13 Jbeta primers and 60 Vbeta primers were used for the PCR. Profiling relied on immunoSEQ multiplex PCR, and the TCRdb table lists in-frame clones only, not all of them. Here the sample spans approximately 44,000 clones, 77% being singletons. The specimen was PBMCs. The receptors originated from a man aged 25-45 years in good health and CMV-seronegative.

The chain employs TRBV19 and TRBJ2-5; no clear D gene. The assigned J gene may be wrong: the sequence end matches TRBJ2-7 better. Germline lookup yields CDR1 LNHDA and CDR2 SQIVND (reference sequence). There are 13 residues in the CDR3. The CDR3 region has the DNA TGTGCCAGTAGTCCAAGAGACACGCCCGAGCAGTACTTC. This gives the protein CASSPRDTPEQYF.

In regard to this clone: One end of the junction varies from germline; a read error may be responsible. The chain carries TRBV7-9 and TRBJ2-3, with 7 bases aligning to TRBD2. The CDR3 runs 15 residues. Germline lookup yields CDR1 SEHNR and CDR2 FQNEAQ (reference sequence). The CDR3 coding sequence is TGTTCCAGCAGACCCCTAGCGGAACTCACAGATACGCAGTATTTT. Encoded protein: CSSRPLAELTDTQYF.

This clone has more than one count but fewer than ten. The CDR3 region is CATSRVSGSFYEQYF. The CDR3 DNA reads TGTGCCACCAGCAGAGTTAGCGGGAGCTTCTACGAGCAGTACTTC. This rearrangement joins TRBV15 to TRBJ2-7, with 9 positions matching TRBD2. The V gene end was trimmed by 1 base and the J gene end by 3 bases; junction bases not matched to a gene: 4. Per germline, CDR1 LNHNV and CDR2 YYDKDF (reference sequence). The CDR3 length is 15 residues.

This clone has only a few counts. V usage is TRBV5-1 and J usage is TRBJ2-1; 10 bases align to TRBD2. After removal of 0 bases from V and 3 bases from J, the junction contained 9 bases not matched to a gene. The length of the CDR3 is 18 residues. CDR1 SGHRS and CDR2 YFSETQ come from the germline V gene. Written as DNA, the CDR3 is TGCGCCAGCAGCTTGGAACTAGCGGGAACCTATAACTACAATGAGCAGTTCTTC. The encoded protein is CASSLELAGTYNYNEQFF.

This chain links TRBV30 with TRBJ2-5; the D gene is possibly TRBD1 (5 bases). Germline V gene lookup returns CDR1 GTSNPN and CDR2 SVGIG (reference sequence). V shed 7 bases and J shed 5 bases, with 17 bases lying between them. The CDR3 extends over 13 amino acids. CDR3 residues: CAFPSRAGETQYF. The CDR3 DNA reads as TGTGCCTTCCCCAGCAGGGCAGGCGAGACCCAGTACTTC. The complete variable domain, with remaining parts taken from reference TRBV30 and TRBJ2-5, reads SQTIHQWPATLVQPVGSPLSLECTVEGTSNPNLYWYRQAAGRGLQLLFYSVGIGQISSEVPQNLSASRPQDRQFILSSKKLLLSDSGFYLCAFPSRAGETQYFGPGTRLLVL.